Sequencing of this TCR beta chain was carried out in a study of PD-L1 blockade in urothelial cancer. Overall study: About 90% of the 29 patients were males with bladder-origin urothelial cancer.

Germline V lookup: CDR1 SGHAT, CDR2 FQNNGV. The V gene lost 3 bases and the J gene lost 1 base, with 12 bases spanning the gap. There are 15 residues in the CDR3. Time point described: peripheral blood 6 weeks after treatment start. This clone appeared a few times. Libraries were prepared by immunoSEQ multiplex PCR; TCRdb keeps only in-frame clonotypes and omits some of them. The sample shows roughly 120,000 clones, around 88% of them seen only once. The source material was PBMCs, sampled around atezolizumab (anti-PD-L1) treatment. The chain joins TRBV11-2 to TRBJ1-1; D unresolved. This TCR was sampled from a man aged 60 to 69 with urothelial cancer. The CDR3 sequence is CASSFFSDPNTEAFF. DNA of the CDR3: TGTGCCAGCAGCTTTTTCAGCGACCCGAACACTGAAGCTTTCTTT.